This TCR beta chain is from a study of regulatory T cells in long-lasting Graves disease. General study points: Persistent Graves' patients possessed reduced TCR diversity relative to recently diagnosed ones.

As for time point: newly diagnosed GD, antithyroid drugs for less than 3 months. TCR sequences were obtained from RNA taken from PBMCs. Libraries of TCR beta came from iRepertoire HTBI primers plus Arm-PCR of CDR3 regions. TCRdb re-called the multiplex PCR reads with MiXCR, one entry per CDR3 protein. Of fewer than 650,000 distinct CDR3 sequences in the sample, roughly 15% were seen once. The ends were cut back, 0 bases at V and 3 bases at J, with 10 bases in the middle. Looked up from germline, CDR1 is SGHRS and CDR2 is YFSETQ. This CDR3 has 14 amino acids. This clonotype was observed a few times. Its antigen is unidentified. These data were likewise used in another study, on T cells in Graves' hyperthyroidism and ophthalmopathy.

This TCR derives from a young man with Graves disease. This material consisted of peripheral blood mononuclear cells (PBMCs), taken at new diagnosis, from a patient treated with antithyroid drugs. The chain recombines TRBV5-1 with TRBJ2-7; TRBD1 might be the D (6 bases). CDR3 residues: CASSLGGGIYEQYF. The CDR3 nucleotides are TGCGCCAGCAGCTTGGGTGGGGGCATCTACGAGCAGTACTTC.